A selection of T cell receptor beta chains follows, all from one sample in a study of cytomegalovirus exposure and HLA in healthy donors. The method was immunoSEQ multiplex PCR; TCRdb's version includes in-frame clones alone and lacks a portion of them. The sample holds just over 150,000 clones, approximately 81% seen once. The sequencing input was PBMCs. The receptors derive from a man between 18 and 35 years old in good health and CMV-seropositive. CDR3s include the opening cysteine and the closing phenylalanine or tryptophan. The D gene is left open where the match is weak. Size values are once, few and many counts, or a class for expanded clones, and some rows have none.

J gene: TRBJ1-1; clone size: .; D gene: .; V gene: TRBV7-2; CDR3 DNA: TGTGCCAGCAGCTTAGCGGGAGTGAACACTGAAGCTTTCTTT; CDR3 protein: CASSLAGVNTEAFF
J gene: TRBJ1-2; clone size: .; D gene: .; V gene: TRBV7-3; CDR3 DNA: TGTGCCAGCAGCTTATATGGGGGCAGACCCGATCCTTTCTATGGCTACACCTTC; CDR3 protein: CASSLYGGRPDPFYGYTF
J gene: TRBJ1-4; clone size: .; D gene: .; V gene: TRBV11-2; CDR3 DNA: TGTGCCAGCAGCCTAGCAGGGTTCACTAATGAAAAACTGTTTTTT; CDR3 protein: CASSLAGFTNEKLFF
J gene: TRBJ2-2; clone size: .; D gene: TRBD1; V gene: TRBV5-8; CDR3 DNA: TGTGCCAGCAGCTGGGACAGGACAAACCCCGGGGAGCTGTTTTTT; CDR3 protein: CASSWDRTNPGELFF
J gene: TRBJ2-3; clone size: once; D gene: TRBD2; V gene: TRBV6-4; CDR3 DNA: TGTGCCAGCAGCCCCCTAGCCCCGGGACTAGCGGGGGGCTATACGCAGTATTTT; CDR3 protein: CASSPLAPGLAGGYTQYF
J gene: TRBJ1-3; clone size: .; D gene: .; V gene: TRBV7-2; CDR3 DNA: TGTGCCAGCAGCCCCTCCAGGGGATACACCATATATTTT; CDR3 protein: CASSPSRGYTIYF
J gene: TRBJ2-7; clone size: .; D gene: .; V gene: TRBV13; CDR3 DNA: TGTGCCAGCAGCTTAGAAGGGGGAAGCTCCTACGAGCAGTACTTC; CDR3 protein: CASSLEGGSSYEQYF
J gene: TRBJ1-1; clone size: few; D gene: TRBD1; V gene: TRBV7-2; CDR3 DNA: TGTGCCAGCAGCCCGTCCTTCGGGCTGCGGACAGGGCCATCCGGGGCTTTCTTT; CDR3 protein: CASSPSFGLRTGPSGAFF
J gene: TRBJ2-7; clone size: once; D gene: TRBD1; V gene: TRBV27; CDR3 DNA: TGTGCCAGCAGTTTGGGGGACAGCCTTCTCGAGCAGTACTTC; CDR3 protein: CASSLGDSLLEQYF
J gene: TRBJ2-4; clone size: .; D gene: TRBD2; V gene: TRBV2; CDR3 DNA: TGTGCCAGCAGCCGGGGGACTAGCCAAAAAAACATTCAGTACTTC; CDR3 protein: CASSRGTSQKNIQYF
J gene: TRBJ2-7; clone size: .; D gene: .; V gene: TRBV7-8; CDR3 DNA: TGTGCCAGCAGCTTAGTTGGGGCCAGGCCCAAATCCTACGAGCAGTACTTC; CDR3 protein: CASSLVGARPKSYEQYF
J gene: TRBJ2-5; clone size: .; D gene: TRBD2; V gene: TRBV7-7; CDR3 DNA: TGTGCTAGCAGCTTCCTAGCGGGGGGGCTAGAGACCCAGTACTTC; CDR3 protein: CASSFLAGGLETQYF
J gene: TRBJ1-5; clone size: .; D gene: .; V gene: TRBV6-5; CDR3 DNA: TGTGCCAGCAGTTACAGCTTCGACAATCAGCCCCAGCATTTT; CDR3 protein: CASSYSFDNQPQHF